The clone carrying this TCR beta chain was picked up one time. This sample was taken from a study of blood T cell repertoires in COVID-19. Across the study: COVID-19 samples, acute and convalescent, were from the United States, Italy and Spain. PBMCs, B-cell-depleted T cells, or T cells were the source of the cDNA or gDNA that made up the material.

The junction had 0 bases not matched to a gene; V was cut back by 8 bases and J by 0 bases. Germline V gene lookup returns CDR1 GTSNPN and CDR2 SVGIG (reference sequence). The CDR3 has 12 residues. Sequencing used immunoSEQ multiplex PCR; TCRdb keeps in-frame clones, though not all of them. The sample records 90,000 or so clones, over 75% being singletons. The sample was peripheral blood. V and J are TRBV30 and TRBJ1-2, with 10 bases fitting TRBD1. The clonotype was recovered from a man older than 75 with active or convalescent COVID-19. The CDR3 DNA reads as TGTGCCGGGACAGGGGCTAACTATGGCTACACCTTC. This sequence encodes CAGTGANYGYTF.